This T cell receptor beta chain was identified during a study of monozygotic twins with inflammatory bowel disease. This CDR3 contains 18 residues. Germline V gives CDR1 SGHKS, CDR2 YYEKEE (reference sequence). A 6-nucleotide sample barcode was carried by the UMIs, which template switching added. Reanalyzing the 5' RACE reads, TCRdb keeps one entry per CDR3 protein, without DNA. The sample spans over 110,000 distinct CDR3 sequences; the ten largest clones claim roughly 2.5%. Study-level points and caveats: Healthy twins shared more clonotypes with others than IBD patients, most markedly active ones. Twin pairs that were concordant did not differ from discordant pairs in repertoire similarity, possibly from limited power.

Points on this clonotype: Its cognate antigen is unknown.

The draw for each donor consisted of a single 2.5 ml blood sample. The chain is built from TRBV5-5 and TRBJ2-2; absent DNA, TCRdb's TRBD1 call cannot be checked. The source of this sequence is a human donor with ulcerative colitis or Crohn's disease, or a healthy co-twin of an affected twin (not recorded which). The sequencing input was blood. The CDR3 sequence is CASSLVLIGGENTGELFF.